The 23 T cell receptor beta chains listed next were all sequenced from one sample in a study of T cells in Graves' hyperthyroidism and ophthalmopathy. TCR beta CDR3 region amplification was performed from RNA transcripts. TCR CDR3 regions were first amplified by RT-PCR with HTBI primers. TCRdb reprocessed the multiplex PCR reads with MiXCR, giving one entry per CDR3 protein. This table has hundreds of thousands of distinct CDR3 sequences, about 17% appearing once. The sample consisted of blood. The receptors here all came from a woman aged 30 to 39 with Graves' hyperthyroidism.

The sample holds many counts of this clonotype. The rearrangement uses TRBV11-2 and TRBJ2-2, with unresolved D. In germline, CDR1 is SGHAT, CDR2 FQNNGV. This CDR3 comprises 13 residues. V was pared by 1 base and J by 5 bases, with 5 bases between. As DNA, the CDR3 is TGTGCCAGCAGCTTAGTCGAGACCGGGGAGCTGTTTTTT. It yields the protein CASSLVETGELFF.

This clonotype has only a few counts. CDR3 coding DNA: TGTGCCAGCAGTTGGCGAGGAGGGGTGAATGGCTACACCTTC. The encoded protein is CASSWRGGVNGYTF. The chain couples TRBV27 to TRBJ1-2, with D tentatively TRBD1 (5 bases). V lost 4 bases and J lost 6, with 15 bases in between. CDR1 MNHEY and CDR2 SMNVEV come from the germline V gene (reference sequence). The CDR3 covers 14 residues.

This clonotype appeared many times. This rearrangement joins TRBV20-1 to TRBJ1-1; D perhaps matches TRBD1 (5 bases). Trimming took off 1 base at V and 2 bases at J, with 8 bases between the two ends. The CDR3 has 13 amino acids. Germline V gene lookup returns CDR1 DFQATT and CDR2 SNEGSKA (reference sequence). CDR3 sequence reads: CSARGDSNTEAFF. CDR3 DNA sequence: TGCAGTGCTAGAGGAGACAGTAACACTGAAGCTTTCTTT.

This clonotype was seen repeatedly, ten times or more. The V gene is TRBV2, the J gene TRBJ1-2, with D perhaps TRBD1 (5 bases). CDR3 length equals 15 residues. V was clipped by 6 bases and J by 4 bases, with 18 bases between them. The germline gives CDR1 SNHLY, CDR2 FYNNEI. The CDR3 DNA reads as TGTGCCAGCAGCGACAGTGATATTGCTGCCTATGGCTACACCTTC. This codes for CASSDSDIAAYGYTF.

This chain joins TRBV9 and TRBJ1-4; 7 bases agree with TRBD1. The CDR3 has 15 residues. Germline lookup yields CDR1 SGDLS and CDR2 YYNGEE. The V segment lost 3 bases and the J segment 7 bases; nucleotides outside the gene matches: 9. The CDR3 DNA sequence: TGTGCCAGCAGCGAGAGACAGGGTGGGGGTGAAAAACTGTTTTTT. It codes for CASSERQGGGEKLFF.

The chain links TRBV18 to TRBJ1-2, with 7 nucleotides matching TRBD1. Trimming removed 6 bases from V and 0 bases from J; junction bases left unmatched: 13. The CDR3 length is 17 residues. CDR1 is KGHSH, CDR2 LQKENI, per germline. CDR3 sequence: CASSASLQGTANYGYTF. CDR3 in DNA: TGTGCCAGCTCCGCTAGTTTACAGGGGACAGCTAACTATGGCTACACCTTC.

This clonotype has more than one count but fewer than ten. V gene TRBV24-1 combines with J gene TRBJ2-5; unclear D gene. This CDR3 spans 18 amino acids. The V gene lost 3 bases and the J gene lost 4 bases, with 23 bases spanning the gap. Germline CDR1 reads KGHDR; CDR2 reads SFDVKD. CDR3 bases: TGTGCCACCAGTGATCGTATGGGTGTCGTGGGCATGGGAGAGACCCAGTACTTC. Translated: CATSDRMGVVGMGETQYF.

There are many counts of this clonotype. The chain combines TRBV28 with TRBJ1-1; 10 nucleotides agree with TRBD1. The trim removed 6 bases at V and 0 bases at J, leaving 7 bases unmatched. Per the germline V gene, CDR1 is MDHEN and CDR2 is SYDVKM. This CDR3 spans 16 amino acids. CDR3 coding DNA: TGTGCCAGCAGAAGGGGGGACAGGGGCATGAACACTGAAGCTTTCTTT. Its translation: CASRRGDRGMNTEAFF.

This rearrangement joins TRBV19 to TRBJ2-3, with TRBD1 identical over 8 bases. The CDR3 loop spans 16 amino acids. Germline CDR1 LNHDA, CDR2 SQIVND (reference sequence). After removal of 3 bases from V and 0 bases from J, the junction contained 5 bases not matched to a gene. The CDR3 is CASSIGQGGSTDTQYF. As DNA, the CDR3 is TGTGCCAGTAGTATCGGACAGGGTGGGAGCACAGATACGCAGTATTTT.

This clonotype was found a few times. The CDR3 protein is CAWSLGEFETQYF. For the CDR3, the DNA is TGTGCCTGGAGTCTCGGTGAGTTCGAGACCCAGTACTTC. V usage is TRBV30 and J usage is TRBJ2-5; no firm D call. The germline gives CDR1 GTSNPN, CDR2 SVGIG (reference sequence). This CDR3 is built from 13 residues. V lost 2 bases and J lost 5, with 12 bases in between.

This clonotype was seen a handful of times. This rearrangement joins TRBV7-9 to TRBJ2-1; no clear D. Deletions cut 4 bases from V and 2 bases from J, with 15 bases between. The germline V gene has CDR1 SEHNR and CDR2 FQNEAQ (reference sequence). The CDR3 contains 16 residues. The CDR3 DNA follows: TGTGCCAGCAGCTCCCTTCATCGTCGGGCCTACAATGAGCAGTTCTTC. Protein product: CASSSLHRRAYNEQFF. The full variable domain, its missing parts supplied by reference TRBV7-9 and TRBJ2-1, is DTGVSQNPRHKITKRGQNVTFRCDPISEHNRLYWYRQTLGQGPEFLTYFQNEAQLEKSRLLSDRFSAERPKGSFSTLEIQRTEQGDSAMYLCASSSLHRRAYNEQFFGPGTRLTVL.

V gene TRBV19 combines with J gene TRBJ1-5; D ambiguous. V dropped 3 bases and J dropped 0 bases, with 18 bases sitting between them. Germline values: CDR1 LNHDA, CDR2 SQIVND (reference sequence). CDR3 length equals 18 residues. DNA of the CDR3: TGTGCCAGTAGTATCTCTATTGTTCGGACGTATAGCAATCAGCCCCAGCATTTT. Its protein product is CASSISIVRTYSNQPQHF. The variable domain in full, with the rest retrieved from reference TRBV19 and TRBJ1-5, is DGGITQSPKYLFRKEGQNVTLSCEQNLNHDAMYWYRQDPGQGLRLIYYSQIVNDFQKGDIAEGYSVSREKKESFPLTVTSAQKNPTAFYLCASSISIVRTYSNQPQHFGDGTRLSIL.

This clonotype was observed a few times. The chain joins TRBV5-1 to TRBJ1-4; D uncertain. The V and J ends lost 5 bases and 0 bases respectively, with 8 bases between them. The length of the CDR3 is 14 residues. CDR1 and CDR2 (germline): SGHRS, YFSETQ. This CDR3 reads CASRNGATNEKLFF. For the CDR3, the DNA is TGCGCCAGCAGAAACGGGGCAACTAATGAAAAACTGTTTTTT.

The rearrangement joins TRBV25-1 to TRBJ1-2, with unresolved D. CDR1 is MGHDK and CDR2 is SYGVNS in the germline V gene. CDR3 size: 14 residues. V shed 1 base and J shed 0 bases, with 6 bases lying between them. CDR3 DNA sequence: TGTGCCAGCAGTGAATTCACAGCTAACTATGGCTACACCTTC. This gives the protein CASSEFTANYGYTF.

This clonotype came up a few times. This CDR3 is CASSLIAGTGELFF. The DNA for the CDR3 is TGTGCCAGCAGCTTAATAGCGGGAACCGGGGAGCTGTTTTTT. The J gene is TRBJ2-2, the V gene TRBV11-2; 8 nucleotides line up with TRBD2. J lost 5 bases, V lost 2 bases, and 1 base had no gene match. This CDR3 has 14 residues. Germline V gene data show CDR1 as SGHAT and CDR2 as FQNNGV.

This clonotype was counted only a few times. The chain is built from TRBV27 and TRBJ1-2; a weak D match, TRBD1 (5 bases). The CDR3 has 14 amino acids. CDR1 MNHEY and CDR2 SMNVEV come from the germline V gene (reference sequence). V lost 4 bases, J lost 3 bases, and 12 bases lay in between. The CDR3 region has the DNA TGTGCCAGCAGTTCCCCGGGCAGGGACTATGGCTACACCTTC. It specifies CASSSPGRDYGYTF.

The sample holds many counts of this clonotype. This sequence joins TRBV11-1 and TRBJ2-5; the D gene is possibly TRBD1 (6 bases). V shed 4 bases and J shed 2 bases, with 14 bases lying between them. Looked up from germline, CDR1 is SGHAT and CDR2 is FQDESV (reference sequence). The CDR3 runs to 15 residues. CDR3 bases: TGTGCCAGCAGCTACTGGACCGGACAGCAAGAGACCCAGTACTTC. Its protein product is CASSYWTGQQETQYF. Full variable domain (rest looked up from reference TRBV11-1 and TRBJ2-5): EAEVAQSPRYKITEKSQAVAFWCDPISGHATLYWYRQILGQGPELLVQFQDESVVDDSQLPKDRFSAERLKGVDSTLKIQPAELGDSAMYLCASSYWTGQQETQYFGPGTRLLVL.

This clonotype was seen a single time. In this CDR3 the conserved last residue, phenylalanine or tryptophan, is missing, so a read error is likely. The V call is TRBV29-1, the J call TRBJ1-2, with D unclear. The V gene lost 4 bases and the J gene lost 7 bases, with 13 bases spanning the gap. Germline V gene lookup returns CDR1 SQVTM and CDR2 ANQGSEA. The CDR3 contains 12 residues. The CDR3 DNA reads TGCAGCGTTGTGCTGAGGTCTGGTGGCTACACCCTC. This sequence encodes CSVVLRSGGYTL.

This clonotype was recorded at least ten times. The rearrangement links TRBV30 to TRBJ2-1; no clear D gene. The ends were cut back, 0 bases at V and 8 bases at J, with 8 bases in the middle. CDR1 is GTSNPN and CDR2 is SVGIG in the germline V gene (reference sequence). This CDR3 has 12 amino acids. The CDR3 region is CAWSVSADEQFF. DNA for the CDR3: TGTGCCTGGAGTGTATCGGCCGATGAGCAGTTCTTC. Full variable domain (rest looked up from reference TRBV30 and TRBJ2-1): SQTIHQWPATLVQPVGSPLSLECTVEGTSNPNLYWYRQAAGRGLQLLFYSVGIGQISSEVPQNLSASRPQDRQFILSSKKLLLSDSGFYLCAWSVSADEQFFGPGTRLTVL.

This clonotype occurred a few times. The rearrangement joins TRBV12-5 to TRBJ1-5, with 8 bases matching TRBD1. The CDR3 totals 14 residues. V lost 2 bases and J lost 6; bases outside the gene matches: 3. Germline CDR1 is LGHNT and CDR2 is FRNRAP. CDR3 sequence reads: CASGLQGAGQPQHF. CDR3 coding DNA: TGTGCTAGTGGTTTGCAGGGGGCCGGTCAGCCCCAGCATTTT.

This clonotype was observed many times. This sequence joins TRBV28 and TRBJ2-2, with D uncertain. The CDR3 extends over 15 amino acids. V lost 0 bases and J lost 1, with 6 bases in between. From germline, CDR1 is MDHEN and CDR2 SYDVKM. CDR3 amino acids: CASSLWAGNTGELFF. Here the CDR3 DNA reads TGTGCCAGCAGTTTATGGGCAGGGAACACCGGGGAGCTGTTTTTT. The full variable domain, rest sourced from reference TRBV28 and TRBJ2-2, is DVKVTQSSRYLVKRTGEKVFLECVQDMDHENMFWYRQDPGLGLRLIYFSYDVKMKEKGDIPEGYSVSREKKERFSLILESASTNQTSMYLCASSLWAGNTGELFFGEGSRLTVL.

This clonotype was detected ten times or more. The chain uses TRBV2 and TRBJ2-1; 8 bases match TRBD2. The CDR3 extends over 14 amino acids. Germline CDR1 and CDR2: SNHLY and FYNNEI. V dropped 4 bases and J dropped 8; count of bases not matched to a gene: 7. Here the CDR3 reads CASSVERESDEQFF. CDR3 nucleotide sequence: TGTGCCAGCAGTGTAGAGCGGGAGAGCGATGAGCAGTTCTTC.

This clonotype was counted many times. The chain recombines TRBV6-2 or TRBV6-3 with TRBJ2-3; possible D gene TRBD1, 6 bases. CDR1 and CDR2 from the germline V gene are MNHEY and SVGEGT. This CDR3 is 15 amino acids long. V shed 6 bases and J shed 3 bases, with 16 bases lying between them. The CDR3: CASRPQGSATDTQYF. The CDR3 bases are TGTGCCAGCAGGCCCCAGGGGTCGGCGACAGATACGCAGTATTTT.